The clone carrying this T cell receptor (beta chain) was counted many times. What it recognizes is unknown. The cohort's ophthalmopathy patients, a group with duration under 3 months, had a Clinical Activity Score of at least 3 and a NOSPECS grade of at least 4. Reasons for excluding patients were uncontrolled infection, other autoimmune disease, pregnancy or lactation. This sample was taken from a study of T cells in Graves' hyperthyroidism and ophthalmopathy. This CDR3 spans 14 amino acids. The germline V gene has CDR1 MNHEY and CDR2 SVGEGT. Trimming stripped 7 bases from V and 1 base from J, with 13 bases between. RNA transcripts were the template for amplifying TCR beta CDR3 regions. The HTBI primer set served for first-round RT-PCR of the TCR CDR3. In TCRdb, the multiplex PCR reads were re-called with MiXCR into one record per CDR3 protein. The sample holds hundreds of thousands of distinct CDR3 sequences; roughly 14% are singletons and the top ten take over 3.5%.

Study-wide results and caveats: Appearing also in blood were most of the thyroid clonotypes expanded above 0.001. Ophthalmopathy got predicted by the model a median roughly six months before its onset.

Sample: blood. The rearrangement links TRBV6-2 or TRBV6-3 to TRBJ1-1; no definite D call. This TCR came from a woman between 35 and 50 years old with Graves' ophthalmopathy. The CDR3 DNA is TGTGCCAGCACCCGATGGACCGAGAACACTGAAGCTTTCTTT. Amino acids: CASTRWTENTEAFF.